The T cell receptor (beta chain) described here comes from a study of T cells in Graves' hyperthyroidism and ophthalmopathy. This clonotype was seen repeatedly, ten times or more. As yet, its antigen is unknown. Whole-study findings and limits: Blood held most thyroid clonotypes expanded above 0.001 frequency.

Amplification of TCR beta CDR3 regions used RNA as the template. The HTBI primer set was used in a first-round RT-PCR of the TCR CDR3. Each CDR3 protein gets one entry after TCRdb re-called the multiplex PCR reads with MiXCR. The sample holds roughly 520,000 distinct CDR3 sequences, approximately 25% seen once. Trimming shortened V by 1 base and J by 3 bases, and 9 bases separated the two germline ends. The germline V gene has CDR1 MGHDK and CDR2 SYGVNS. CDR3 length: 14 amino acids. Orbital computed tomography and thyroid ultrasound, together with serum TRAb and thyroxine and clinical symptoms, were used for diagnoses.

Material for sequencing was blood. The chain employs TRBV25-1 and TRBJ1-2, with a weak D call TRBD1 (6 bases). The sequence derives from a woman aged 25 to 39 with Graves' ophthalmopathy. CDR3 coding DNA: TGTGCCAGCAGTGAATCACAGGGTTACTATGGCTACACCTTC. Translation: CASSESQGYYGYTF.